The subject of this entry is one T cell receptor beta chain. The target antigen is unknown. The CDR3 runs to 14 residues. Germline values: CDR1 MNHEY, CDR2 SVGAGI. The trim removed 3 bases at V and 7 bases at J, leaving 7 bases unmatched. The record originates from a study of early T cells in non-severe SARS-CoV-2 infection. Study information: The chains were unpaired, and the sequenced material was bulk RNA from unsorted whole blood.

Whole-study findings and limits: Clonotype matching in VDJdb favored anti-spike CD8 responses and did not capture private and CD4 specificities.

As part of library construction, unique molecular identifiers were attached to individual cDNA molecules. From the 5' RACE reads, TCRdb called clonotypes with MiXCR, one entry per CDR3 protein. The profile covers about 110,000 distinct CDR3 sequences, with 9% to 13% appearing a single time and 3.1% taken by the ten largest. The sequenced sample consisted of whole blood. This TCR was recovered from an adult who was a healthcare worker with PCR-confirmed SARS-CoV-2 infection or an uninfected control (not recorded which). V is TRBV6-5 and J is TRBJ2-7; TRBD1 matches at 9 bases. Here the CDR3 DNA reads TGTGCCAGCAGTTATTCAGGACAGGGGAGGGAGCAGTACTTC. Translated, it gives CASSYSGQGREQYF.